One sample yielded the 21 T cell receptor beta chains listed below, sequenced in a study of blood T cell repertoires in COVID-19. Using immunoSEQ multiplex PCR, the repertoire was profiled, and TCRdb retains in-frame clones only, with some absent. The profile shows about 100,000 clones, about three quarters of them singletons. The specimen sequenced was peripheral blood. All receptors derive from a man in his 70s with acute or convalescent COVID-19.

The rearrangement uses TRBV6-5 and TRBJ1-1; a possible D gene is TRBD1 (5 bases). Germline lookup yields CDR1 MNHEY and CDR2 SVGAGI. V was clipped by 2 bases and J by 0 bases, with 7 bases between them. The CDR3 is 14 amino acids. The CDR3 spells CASSYQTVNTEAFF. The CDR3 coding sequence is TGTGCCAGCAGTTACCAGACAGTGAACACTGAAGCTTTCTTT.

The chain recombines TRBV30 with TRBJ2-1; a weak D match, TRBD1 (5 bases). The germline V and J ends were trimmed by 5 bases and 5 bases, with 19 bases remaining between them. Germline lookup yields CDR1 GTSNPN and CDR2 SVGIG (reference sequence). The CDR3 length is 15 residues. CDR3 residues: CAWPELTRVHNEQFF. In nucleotides, the CDR3 is TGTGCCTGGCCGGAACTAACCAGGGTCCACAATGAGCAGTTCTTC.

The chain links TRBV27 to TRBJ1-5, with 8 nucleotides matching TRBD1. The germline CDR1 and CDR2 sequences are MNHEY and SMNVEV (reference sequence). The CDR3 spans 15 residues. With V trimmed by 6 bases and J by 3 bases, 7 bases remained unmatched. CDR3 loop: CASRSGQENNQPQHF. The CDR3 DNA sequence: TGTGCCAGCAGGTCGGGACAGGAGAACAATCAGCCCCAGCATTTT.

V and J are TRBV3-1 (or the pseudogene TRBV3-2) and TRBJ1-1; D is perhaps TRBD1 (5 bases). Germline V gene data show CDR1 as LGHDT and CDR2 as YNNKEL (reference sequence). V was shortened by 1 base and J by 11 bases, with 14 bases between the two germline ends. This CDR3 is 13 amino acids long. The CDR3 DNA sequence: TGTGCCAGCAGCCAAGGGCCAGGGCTGGCGGCTTTCTTT. Protein product: CASSQGPGLAAFF.

The rearrangement links TRBV6-2 or TRBV6-3 to TRBJ2-7; 9 bases are shared with TRBD1. The germline CDR1 and CDR2 sequences are MNHEY and SVGEGT. J lost 1 base, V lost 4 bases, and 17 bases had no gene match. The CDR3 contains 19 residues. In nucleotides, the CDR3 is TGTGCCAGCAGTTCGAACCCGGGACAGGGACTTTTGTTATCCTACGAGCAGTACTTC. Translating it yields CASSSNPGQGLLLSYEQYF.

The chain recombines TRBV6-4 with TRBJ1-3; possibly TRBD1 for D (5 bases). This CDR3 has 15 residues. V dropped 7 bases and J dropped 0 bases, with 13 bases sitting between them. Germline V CDR1 and CDR2: MRHNA, SNTAGT. This chain's CDR3 is CASIQTENSGNTIYF. In nucleotides, the CDR3 is TGTGCCAGCATCCAGACAGAAAACTCTGGAAACACCATATATTTT.

This chain uses TRBV23-1 with TRBJ2-7; TRBD1 agrees at 7 bases. Being an ORF, TRBV23-1 has a function that is uncertain. The CDR3 contains 15 residues. The junction had 6 bases not matched to a gene; V was cut back by 4 bases and J by 0 bases. The CDR3 DNA sequence: TGCGCCAGCAGTCCCCCGACAGGGAGCTCCTACGAGCAGTACTTC. Translated, it gives CASSPPTGSSYEQYF.

This sequence joins TRBV5-1 and TRBJ2-2, with D perhaps TRBD1 (5 bases). Trimming removed 5 bases at V and 1 base at J, with 9 bases between. The CDR3 is 14 residues long. The germline CDR1 and CDR2 sequences are SGHRS and YFSETQ. The CDR3 DNA follows: TGCGCCAGCAGGCAGGGCCAGAACACCGGGGAGCTGTTTTTT. It yields the protein CASRQGQNTGELFF.

The J gene is TRBJ2-1, the V gene TRBV19; 10 nucleotides match TRBD2. Germline V CDR1 and CDR2: LNHDA, SQIVND (reference sequence). The CDR3 contains 15 residues. V was pared by 6 bases and J by 4 bases, with 6 bases of the junction left unmatched. CDR3 amino acids: CASSFSSGGYNEQFF. CDR3 in DNA: TGTGCCAGTAGCTTCTCTAGCGGGGGTTACAATGAGCAGTTCTTC.

The chain carries TRBV11-3 and TRBJ2-5, with a tentative D call TRBD2 (6 bases). V was trimmed by 5 bases and J by 4 bases, leaving 11 bases between them. CDR1 and CDR2 from the germline V gene are SGHNT and YENEEA. The CDR3 contains 13 residues. The CDR3 bases are TGTGCCAGCAGCACCCAGGAGGGAGAGACCCAGTACTTC. It translates to CASSTQEGETQYF.

The chain joins TRBV25-1 to TRBJ1-2; D unclear. CDR3 length: 13 amino acids. Trimming pared 5 bases from V and 2 bases from J, leaving 9 bases between. CDR1 is MGHDK, CDR2 SYGVNS, per germline. The CDR3 DNA reads TGTGCCAGCAGTTGGGGAGGGAACTATGGCTACACCTTC. This codes for CASSWGGNYGYTF.

The V call is TRBV10-2, the J call TRBJ2-1; 9 bases match TRBD2. Germline lookup yields CDR1 WSHSY and CDR2 SAAADI. The CDR3 spans 16 residues. The V segment lost 0 bases and the J segment 5 bases; nucleotides outside the gene matches: 5. DNA of the CDR3: TGCGCCAGCAGTGAGTCGGGGCGGGGGGGCAACAATGAGCAGTTCTTC. Amino acids: CASSESGRGGNNEQFF.

The chain combines TRBV27 with TRBJ1-2; tentative D call: TRBD1 (6 bases). V shed 5 bases and J shed 8 bases, with 15 bases lying between them. Germline V CDR1 and CDR2: MNHEY, SMNVEV (reference sequence). The length of the CDR3 is 13 residues. The CDR3 DNA is TGTGCCAGCAGTACCTACAGGGTTCGGGGCTACACCTTC. Its protein product is CASSTYRVRGYTF.

The chain couples TRBV7-2 to TRBJ1-2, with TRBD1 identical over 8 bases. The germline V gene has CDR1 SGHTA and CDR2 FQGNSA. The CDR3 has 14 amino acids. V was pared by 1 base and J by 7 bases, with 5 bases of the junction left unmatched. CDR3 sequence: CASSLGQGARGYTF. DNA for the CDR3: TGTGCCAGCAGCTTAGGGCAGGGGGCACGTGGCTACACCTTC.

J is TRBJ1-5 and V is TRBV6-5, with TRBD1 matching over 7 bases. V gave up 6 bases and J gave up 5 bases; unmatched junction bases: 7. CDR3 length: 14 amino acids. CDR1 is MNHEY and CDR2 is SVGAGI in the germline V gene. The CDR3 spells CASRPQGIHQPQHF. In DNA, the CDR3 is TGTGCCAGCAGACCACAGGGGATCCATCAGCCCCAGCATTTT.

The V and J genes are TRBV27 and TRBJ1-5; D is possibly TRBD1 (6 bases). This CDR3 has 16 amino acids. The germline CDR1 and CDR2 sequences are MNHEY and SMNVEV (reference sequence). V was cut by 6 bases and J by 3 bases, with 18 bases left in between. Here the CDR3 DNA reads TGTGCCAGCAGGCTTATAGGGGGGGCTGCCAATCAGCCCCAGCATTTT. Translated: CASRLIGGAANQPQHF.

The rearrangement joins TRBV6-1 to TRBJ1-1; TRBD1 might be the D (5 bases). The CDR3 is 14 amino acids. The ends were cut back, 2 bases at V and 1 base at J, with 8 bases in the middle. The germline V gene has CDR1 MNHNS and CDR2 SASEGT. The CDR3 coding sequence is TGTGCCAGCAGTGAAATTACAGGGAACACTGAAGCTTTCTTT. Its translation is CASSEITGNTEAFF.

J is TRBJ1-2 and V is TRBV12-3 or TRBV12-4, with 9 bases identical to TRBD1. The CDR3 covers 13 residues. Germline trimming cut 7 bases from V and 11 bases from J; bases unmatched to any gene: 11. The CDR3 DNA reads as TGTGCCAGCACGTATACAGGACAGGGGTTGTACACCTTC. Amino acid sequence: CASTYTGQGLYTF.

The chain employs TRBV5-1 and TRBJ1-1, with D unresolved. Germline CDR1 reads SGHRS; CDR2 reads YFSETQ. The V end lost 1 base, the J end lost 1 base, and 11 bases lay between the germline ends. The CDR3 loop spans 15 amino acids. The CDR3 DNA reads TGCGCCAGCAGCTTGTACGGGGTGGAGAACACTGAAGCTTTCTTT. Translated, it gives CASSLYGVENTEAFF.

The rearrangement joins TRBV19 to TRBJ1-6; 8 bases line up with TRBD1. V gave up 3 bases and J gave up 5 bases; unmatched junction bases: 6. The CDR3 has 16 residues. CDR1 is LNHDA, CDR2 SQIVND, per germline (reference sequence). The CDR3 spells CASSMRRGLDNSPLHF. The CDR3 DNA sequence: TGTGCCAGTAGTATGCGCAGGGGGCTCGATAATTCACCCCTCCACTTT.

The CDR3 is CASSVGGEGYGYTF. The CDR3 coding sequence is TGTGCCAGCAGTGTAGGGGGCGAAGGCTATGGCTACACCTTC. The chain joins TRBV2 to TRBJ1-2, with 7 bases identical to TRBD1. J was trimmed by 4 bases and V by 4 bases; bases with no gene match: 6. The CDR3 consists of 14 residues. Germline values: CDR1 SNHLY, CDR2 FYNNEI. Using reference TRBV2 and TRBJ1-2 for the parts outside the CDR3, the full variable domain is EPEVTQTPSHQVTQMGQEVILRCVPISNHLYFYWYRQILGQKVEFLVSFYNNEISEKSEIFDDQFSVERPDGSNFTLKIRSTKLEDSAMYFCASSVGGEGYGYTFGSGTRLTVV.